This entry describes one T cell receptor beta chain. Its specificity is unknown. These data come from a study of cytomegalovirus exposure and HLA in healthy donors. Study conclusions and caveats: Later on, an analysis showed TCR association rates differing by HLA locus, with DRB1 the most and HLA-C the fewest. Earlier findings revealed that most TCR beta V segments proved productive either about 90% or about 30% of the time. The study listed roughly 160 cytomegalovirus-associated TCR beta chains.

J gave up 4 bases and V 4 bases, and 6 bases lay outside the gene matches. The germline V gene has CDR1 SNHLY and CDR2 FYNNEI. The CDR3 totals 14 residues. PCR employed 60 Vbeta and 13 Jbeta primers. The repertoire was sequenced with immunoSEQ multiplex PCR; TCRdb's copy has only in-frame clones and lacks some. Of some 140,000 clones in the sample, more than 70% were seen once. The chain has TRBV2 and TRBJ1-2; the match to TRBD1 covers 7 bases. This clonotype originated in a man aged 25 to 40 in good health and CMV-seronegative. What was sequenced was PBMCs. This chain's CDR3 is CASSVDRASYGYTF. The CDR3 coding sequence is TGTGCCAGCAGTGTCGACAGGGCGAGCTATGGCTACACCTTC.